The next 6 T cell receptor beta chains were all read from a single sample in a study of T-cell memory formation after mild COVID-19. TCRdb independently ran MiXCR on the 5' RACE reads; one entry per CDR3 protein. The sample consists of roughly 240,000 distinct CDR3 sequences, roughly 14% of them appearing once. Sequenced material: PBMCs or a T cell subset sorted from them (not recorded which). Every receptor here comes from an adult woman who had mild COVID-19 (a few samples of this study predate the infection). Cell type and time point are not known.

This chain joins TRBV12-3 or TRBV12-4 and TRBJ1-5; no clear D. The CDR3 runs 14 residues. V was shortened by 3 bases and J by 1 base, with 7 bases between the two germline ends. The CDR3 region is CASSFQGSNQPQHF. The CDR3 nucleotides are TGTGCCAGCAGTTTTCAAGGGAGCAATCAGCCCCAGCATTTT.

The chain recombines TRBV5-1 with TRBJ2-2, with TRBD2 identical over 8 bases. The CDR3 length is 15 residues. Germline V gene data show CDR1 as SGHRS and CDR2 as YFSETQ. V gave up 6 bases and J gave up 2 bases; unmatched junction bases: 6. CDR3 protein: CASKPTSGNTGELFF. The CDR3 DNA sequence: TGCGCCAGCAAGCCTACTAGCGGCAACACCGGGGAGCTGTTTTTT.

This clonotype was observed a handful of times. This chain connects TRBV6-6 to TRBJ1-3; 8 nucleotides line up with TRBD1. The CDR3 is 14 amino acids. Germline loops: CDR1 MNHNY, CDR2 SVGAGI (reference sequence). V shed 3 bases and J 6 bases; nucleotides not matched to a gene: 4. CDR3 DNA: TGTGCCAGCAGTTATGCGGGACAGGAAAACACCATATATTTT. The encoded protein is CASSYAGQENTIYF.

This clonotype appeared a few times. The chain uses TRBV3-1 and TRBJ2-1; weak D call: TRBD2 (7 bases). The CDR3 covers 17 residues. Germline V gene sequence: CDR1 LGHDT, CDR2 YNNKEL (reference sequence). V lost 6 bases to trimming and J lost 0 bases, with 18 bases between them. The CDR3 reads CASRQGGVRSSYNEQFF. In nucleotides, the CDR3 is TGTGCCAGCAGACAGGGAGGGGTGAGAAGCTCCTACAATGAGCAGTTCTTC.

The table lists this clonotype with a few counts. V is TRBV6-1 and J is TRBJ2-3; 11 nucleotides align to TRBD2. The ends lost 2 bases at V and 2 bases at J; junction bases unmatched: 3. The CDR3 sequence is 16 residues long. CDR1 and CDR2 (germline): MNHNS, SASEGT. Written as DNA, the CDR3 is TGTGCCAGCAGTGAAACTAGCGGGGGCTTCACAGATACGCAGTATTTT. Protein sequence: CASSETSGGFTDTQYF.

A few counts support this clonotype. The chain links TRBV20-1 to TRBJ1-1; D is uncertain. V dropped 8 bases and J dropped 1 base, with 5 bases sitting between them. Germline lookup yields CDR1 DFQATT and CDR2 SNEGSKA (reference sequence). The CDR3 is made up of 10 amino acids. CDR3 nucleotide sequence: TGCAGTCCCAAGAACACTGAAGCTTTCTTT. Amino acids: CSPKNTEAFF.